A selection of T cell receptor beta chains follows, all from one sample in a study of blood T cells in healthy people across ages. MiXCR was run by TCRdb on the 5' RACE reads, yielding one entry per CDR3 protein. The sample lists about 930,000 distinct CDR3 sequences, roughly 29% occurring once. These data also formed part of another study, on T cells of mothers and their children.

The sequenced material came from blood. Receptors originate from a middle-aged woman in good health. Both conserved end residues are part of each CDR3. Fields, in order: clone size, V gene, D gene, J gene, CDR3 DNA, CDR3 protein. D genes are given only for firm matches. Size is omitted from some rows. Given values are once, few, many or a class for expanded clones.

clone size: .; V gene: TRBV7-3; D gene: TRBD2; J gene: TRBJ2-1; CDR3 DNA: TGTGCCAGCAGCTTACCTAGCGGGGGAGGTGAGCAGTTCTTC; CDR3 protein: CASSLPSGGGEQFF
clone size: .; V gene: TRBV4-1; D gene: TRBD1; J gene: TRBJ2-7; CDR3 DNA: TGCGCCAGCAGCCAAGACTCTGTGGGACAGGGCTACGAGCAGTACTTC; CDR3 protein: CASSQDSVGQGYEQYF
clone size: many; V gene: TRBV7-6; D gene: .; J gene: TRBJ2-1; CDR3 DNA: TGTGCCAGCACCTCGGTCAGGGGAGCCTACAATGAGCAGTTCTTC; CDR3 protein: CASTSVRGAYNEQFF
clone size: .; V gene: TRBV5-5; D gene: TRBD1; J gene: TRBJ2-5; CDR3 DNA: TGTGCCAGCAGCAAACTATGGGACAGGGGAGAGCTAGAAGGGACCCAGTACTTC; CDR3 protein: CASSKLWDRGELEGTQYF
clone size: few; V gene: TRBV28; D gene: TRBD1; J gene: TRBJ1-2; CDR3 DNA: TGTGCCAGCAGTCCCTGGGCCCAGGGGGCGCTTAATGGCTACACCTTC; CDR3 protein: CASSPWAQGALNGYTF
clone size: few; V gene: TRBV12-3/TRBV12-4; D gene: .; J gene: TRBJ1-1; CDR3 DNA: TGTGCCACCTCAAAGGGGTTGAACACTGAAGCTTTCTTT; CDR3 protein: CATSKGLNTEAFF
clone size: .; V gene: TRBV4-3; D gene: .; J gene: TRBJ1-1; CDR3 DNA: TGCGCCAGCAGCCCGGACGACGGTTCTGAAGCTTTCTTT; CDR3 protein: CASSPDDGSEAFF
clone size: .; V gene: TRBV7-3; D gene: .; J gene: TRBJ2-1; CDR3 DNA: TGTGTCAGCAGCTTAATCGGCGGGGATAACAATGAGCAGTTCTTC; CDR3 protein: CVSSLIGGDNNEQFF
clone size: .; V gene: TRBV7-2; D gene: .; J gene: TRBJ1-1; CDR3 DNA: TGTGCCAGCAGTCAGACCTTTGGGGGTGTCACTGAAGCTTTCTTT; CDR3 protein: CASSQTFGGVTEAFF
clone size: many; V gene: TRBV21-1; D gene: .; J gene: TRBJ2-7; CDR3 DNA: TGTGCCAGCAGGGAGGCTCCTAGCGGGGCGTACTTAGAGCAGTACTTC; CDR3 protein: CASREAPSGAYLEQYF
clone size: .; V gene: TRBV5-5; D gene: .; J gene: TRBJ1-5; CDR3 DNA: TGTGCCAGCATCCCCACTCGGGGGGGGGAAGGCAATCAGCCCCAGCATTTT; CDR3 protein: CASIPTRGGEGNQPQHF
clone size: few; V gene: TRBV24-1; D gene: .; J gene: TRBJ2-7; CDR3 DNA: TGTGCCACCAGTGATTCAAAACAGGGTTCCTACGAGCAGTACTTC; CDR3 protein: CATSDSKQGSYEQYF
clone size: .; V gene: TRBV9; D gene: TRBD2; J gene: TRBJ2-3; CDR3 DNA: TGTGCCAGCAGCGCGATAGCGGGGGCCACAGATACGCAGTATTTT; CDR3 protein: CASSAIAGATDTQYF
clone size: .; V gene: TRBV2; D gene: .; J gene: TRBJ1-2; CDR3 DNA: TGTGCCAGTCTGACAGTGAACTATGGCTACACCTTC; CDR3 protein: CASLTVNYGYTF
clone size: .; V gene: TRBV6-6; D gene: .; J gene: TRBJ1-2; CDR3 DNA: TGTGCCAGCAGTTACAGGGAGGGGGATGGCTACACCTTC; CDR3 protein: CASSYREGDGYTF
clone size: .; V gene: TRBV7-9; D gene: TRBD1; J gene: TRBJ2-7; CDR3 DNA: TGTGCCAGCCGAAGGACAGGAGACTCCTACGAGCAGTACTTC; CDR3 protein: CASRRTGDSYEQYF
clone size: .; V gene: TRBV7-2; D gene: .; J gene: TRBJ2-1; CDR3 DNA: TGTGCCAGCAGCTTAGAAGGGTTTGGAGAGCAGTTCTTC; CDR3 protein: CASSLEGFGEQFF
clone size: few; V gene: TRBV9; D gene: .; J gene: TRBJ1-2; CDR3 DNA: TGTGCCAGCAGCGGCACGGGGGTTCCAGGGGGCTACACCTTC; CDR3 protein: CASSGTGVPGGYTF
clone size: few; V gene: TRBV20-1; D gene: TRBD1; J gene: TRBJ1-5; CDR3 DNA: TGCAGTGCTACCAGACAGGGTGGCAATCAGCCCCAGCATTTT; CDR3 protein: CSATRQGGNQPQHF
clone size: many; V gene: TRBV5-1; D gene: .; J gene: TRBJ1-1; CDR3 DNA: TGCGCCAGCAGCTGGACAGTGAACACTGAAGCTTTCTTT; CDR3 protein: CASSWTVNTEAFF
clone size: few; V gene: TRBV3-1; D gene: .; J gene: TRBJ2-7; CDR3 DNA: TGTGCCAGCAGCCAAGATGAGCAGGGATACGAGCAGTACTTC; CDR3 protein: CASSQDEQGYEQYF
clone size: .; V gene: TRBV11-2; D gene: .; J gene: TRBJ1-2; CDR3 DNA: TGTGCCAGCAGCTTAGGGAGGGAGAACTATGGCTACACCTTC; CDR3 protein: CASSLGRENYGYTF
clone size: .; V gene: TRBV28; D gene: .; J gene: TRBJ2-1; CDR3 DNA: TGTGCCAGCAAAGGGGCAGGGGCCAATGAGCAGTTCTTC; CDR3 protein: CASKGAGANEQFF
clone size: few; V gene: TRBV20-1; D gene: .; J gene: TRBJ2-2; CDR3 DNA: TGCAGTGCTAGTTTGTATAGGGCCCTCACCGGGGAGCTGTTTTTT; CDR3 protein: CSASLYRALTGELFF
clone size: once; V gene: TRBV5-6; D gene: TRBD1; J gene: TRBJ1-1; CDR3 DNA: TGTGCCAGCAGCTTGCCCCACAGGGGCACTGAAGCTTTCTTT; CDR3 protein: CASSLPHRGTEAFF
clone size: many; V gene: TRBV7-9; D gene: TRBD1; J gene: TRBJ2-7; CDR3 DNA: TGTGCCAGCAGCCCGGGGACAGGGGTTCGTAGTATCGAGCAGTACTTC; CDR3 protein: CASSPGTGVRSIEQYF
clone size: few; V gene: TRBV19; D gene: .; J gene: TRBJ2-7; CDR3 DNA: TGTGCCAGTAGTATAGGGGTTGTGGAGAGGGGCTCCTACGAGCAGTACTTC; CDR3 protein: CASSIGVVERGSYEQYF
clone size: .; V gene: TRBV28; D gene: .; J gene: TRBJ1-5; CDR3 DNA: TGTGCCAGCAGGATTTGGGGGTTCGGTAGCAATCAGCCCCAGCATTTT; CDR3 protein: CASRIWGFGSNQPQHF
clone size: .; V gene: TRBV6-5; D gene: .; J gene: TRBJ1-5; CDR3 DNA: TGTGCCAGCAGTTACTTGGGCCACAATCAGCCCCAGCATTTT; CDR3 protein: CASSYLGHNQPQHF